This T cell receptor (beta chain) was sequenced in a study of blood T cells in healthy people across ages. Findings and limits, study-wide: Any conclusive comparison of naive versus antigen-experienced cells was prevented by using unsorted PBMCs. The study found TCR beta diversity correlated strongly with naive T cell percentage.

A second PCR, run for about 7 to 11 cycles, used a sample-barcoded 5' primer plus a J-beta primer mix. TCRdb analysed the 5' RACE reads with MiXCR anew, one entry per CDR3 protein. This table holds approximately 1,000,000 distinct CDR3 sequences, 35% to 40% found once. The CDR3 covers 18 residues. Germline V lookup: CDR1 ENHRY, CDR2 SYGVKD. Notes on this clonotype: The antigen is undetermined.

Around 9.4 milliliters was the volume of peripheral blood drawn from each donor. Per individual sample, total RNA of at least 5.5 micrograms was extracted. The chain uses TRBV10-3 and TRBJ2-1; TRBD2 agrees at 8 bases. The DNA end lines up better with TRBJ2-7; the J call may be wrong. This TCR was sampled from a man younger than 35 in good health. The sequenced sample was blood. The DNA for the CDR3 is TGTGCCATCAGTGCACCTAGCGGGTCCGGAAGATCCTACAATGAGCAGTACTTC. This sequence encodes CAISAPSGSGRSYNEQYF.